The next 8 T cell receptor beta chains were all read from a single sample in a study of technical replicates of blood from a few donors. This table comes from immunoSEQ multiplex PCR, and its TCRdb copy is limited to in-frame clones, with some not included. The sample holds more than 60,000 clones, around 93% seen once. The sample taken for sequencing was T cells isolated from PBMCs. These receptors originate from a human donor in good health.

V usage is TRBV7-6 and J usage is TRBJ2-7; tentative D call: TRBD1 (6 bases). This CDR3 contains 14 residues. Trimming removed 0 bases from V and 5 bases from J, with 11 bases in between. The V gene's germline CDR1 is SGHVS and CDR2 FNYEAQ. The chain's CDR3 is CASSLAGPGDEQYF. The CDR3 nucleotides read TGTGCCAGCAGCTTAGCGGGACCAGGGGACGAGCAGTACTTC.

This chain connects TRBV5-1 to TRBJ1-1; possible D gene TRBD1, 5 bases. Per germline, CDR1 SGHRS and CDR2 YFSETQ. Trimming removed 2 bases at V and 4 bases at J, with 12 bases between. This CDR3 spans 14 amino acids. CDR3 coding DNA: TGCGCCAGCAGCTTCGGCAGGGATGCCACTGAAGCTTTCTTT. Translated, it gives CASSFGRDATEAFF.

The rearrangement joins TRBV4-1 to TRBJ1-5, with D uncertain. Germline V gene lookup returns CDR1 MGHRA and CDR2 YSYEKL. The CDR3 has 15 residues. V was shortened by 1 base and J by 7 bases, with 14 bases between the two germline ends. CDR3 loop: CASSQARALGQPQHF. In nucleotides, the CDR3 is TGCGCCAGCAGCCAAGCGAGGGCACTTGGACAGCCCCAGCATTTT.

This clone was seen more than once but under ten times. The chain carries TRBV2 and TRBJ1-1; no reliable D call. V was shortened by 3 bases and J by 11 bases, with 10 bases between the two germline ends. Germline lookup yields CDR1 SNHLY and CDR2 FYNNEI. The CDR3 sequence is 11 residues long. CDR3 DNA: TGTGCCAGCAGTGATTATGGGGAGGCTTTCTTT. Encoded protein: CASSDYGEAFF. Drawing the rest from reference TRBV2 and TRBJ1-1, the complete variable domain is EPEVTQTPSHQVTQMGQEVILRCVPISNHLYFYWYRQILGQKVEFLVSFYNNEISEKSEIFDDQFSVERPDGSNFTLKIRSTKLEDSAMYFCASSDYGEAFFGQGTRLTVV.

This clone was detected once. V gene TRBV7-9 combines with J gene TRBJ2-7, with 8 bases that match TRBD1. Per the germline V gene, CDR1 is SEHNR and CDR2 is FQNEAQ (reference sequence). This CDR3 contains 13 residues. V was pared by 10 bases and J by 0 bases, with 5 bases of the junction left unmatched. DNA of the CDR3: TGTGCCATAAGACAGGGGAGCTCCTACGAGCAGTACTTC. Protein product: CAIRQGSSYEQYF.

V usage is TRBV7-6 and J usage is TRBJ1-4; D remains ambiguous. This CDR3 is built from 14 residues. The germline CDR1 and CDR2 sequences are SGHVS and FNYEAQ. The V gene lost 2 bases and the J gene lost 5 bases, with 9 bases spanning the gap. CDR3 coding DNA: TGTGCCAGCAGCTTAAGCGGAGTGAATGAAAAACTGTTTTTT. Protein product: CASSLSGVNEKLFF.

The V and J genes are TRBV7-9 and TRBJ1-5, with D perhaps TRBD1 (6 bases). Germline lookup yields CDR1 SEHNR and CDR2 FQNEAQ (reference sequence). The germline V and J ends were trimmed by 5 bases and 3 bases, with 17 bases remaining between them. This CDR3 comprises 16 residues. The CDR3 reads CASSEDRRDINQPQHF. The CDR3 DNA sequence: TGTGCCAGCAGCGAAGATAGACGGGACATCAATCAGCCCCAGCATTTT.

This CDR3 reads CASSDSGFSDEQYF. The DNA for the CDR3 is TGTGCCAGCAGTGATAGCGGGTTCAGCGACGAGCAGTACTTC. V gene TRBV2 combines with J gene TRBJ2-7; 7 nucleotides align to TRBD2. The CDR3 covers 14 residues. In germline, CDR1 is SNHLY, CDR2 FYNNEI. The junction had 7 bases not matched to a gene; V was cut back by 3 bases and J by 5 bases.